This TCR beta chain was recovered during a study of blood T cell repertoires in COVID-19. As processed by the authors: It was from reference gene primer amplification that nucleated cell counts were estimated. Sequenced by immunoSEQ multiplex PCR; TCRdb stores in-frame clones only, minus some. V and J calls and clone size are copied from that table; D and trimming were computed from the DNA. Of about 120,000 clones listed, just under 90% are singletons. With 4 bases removed from V and 0 bases from J, the gap between germline ends came to 7 bases. Germline V gene sequence: CDR1 GTSNPN, CDR2 SVGIG (reference sequence). The CDR3 contains 13 residues.

The V gene is TRBV30, the J gene TRBJ2-1, with D uncertain. The material sequenced was peripheral blood. This clonotype was obtained from a woman aged 50 to 65 with acute or convalescent COVID-19. The CDR3 spells CAWKYNSYNEQFF. CDR3 nucleotides: TGTGCCTGGAAGTACAACTCCTACAATGAGCAGTTCTTC.